Listed below are T cell receptor beta chains from one sample, sequenced in a study of control samples from healthy donors and cancer patients. Only in-frame clones appear in the TCRdb table, and some are missing; sequencing was by immunoSEQ multiplex PCR. The sample lists around 30,000 clones; around 94% were seen once. The sample consisted of blood. These receptors all come from a man in his 60s in good health. CDR3s include the opening cysteine and the closing phenylalanine or tryptophan. A D gene is named only where the DNA matches it firmly. Where a row states a size, it is once, few, many or the class of an expanded clone; other rows omit it.

v_call	j_call	d_call	clone_size	cdr3_nt	cdr3_aa
TRBV6-9	TRBJ1-2	-	once	TGTGCCAGCAGTTATTCTTCAGACAGCGGGGACACCTTC	CASSYSSDSGDTF
TRBV28	TRBJ2-3	TRBD2	once	TGTGCCAGCAGTTTCGCCCTAGCGGCGGGGGATACGCAGTATTTT	CASSFALAAGDTQYF
TRBV24-1	TRBJ2-3	TRBD2	-	TGTGCCACCAGTGACGGACTAGCGGGGGGCCTGGATACGCAGTATTTT	CATSDGLAGGLDTQYF
TRBV6-5	TRBJ2-6	-	-	TGTGCCAGCAGAGGAGGGGGCGCTGGGGCCAACGTCCTGACTTTC	CASRGGGAGANVLTF
TRBV7-2	TRBJ2-5	TRBD2	-	TGTGCCAGCAGCCCTCTGGTTAGCGGGGGGGGAGAGACCCAGTACTTC	CASSPLVSGGGETQYF
TRBV7-2	TRBJ1-5	TRBD1	-	TGTGCCAGCAGGAGGGGGCCAAATCAGCCCCAGCATTTT	CASRRGPNQPQHF
TRBV5-4	TRBJ2-2	-	-	TGTGCCAGCAGCGGGGGTGGCAGGGGCCCTGACACCGGGGAGCTGTTTTTT	CASSGGGRGPDTGELFF
TRBV10-2	TRBJ2-4	-	-	TGCGCCAGCAGGGAGGGGGCCAAAAACATTCAGTACTTC	CASREGAKNIQYF
TRBV6-6	TRBJ1-5	TRBD1	-	TGTGCCAGCAGCTGGACAGGGACGAACAATCAGCCCCAGCATTTT	CASSWTGTNNQPQHF
TRBV2	TRBJ1-5	-	-	TGTGCCAGCAGTGAAGTATACAATGCTGAGCCCCAGCATTTT	CASSEVYNAEPQHF